These 30 T cell receptor beta chains were all obtained from the same sample, sequenced in a study of blood T cell repertoires in COVID-19. Measured with immunoSEQ multiplex PCR; TCRdb has only the in-frame clones, and not every one. The sample has more than 150,000 clones, about four fifths seen once. Material: PBMCs or T cells enriched from blood (not recorded which). These receptor sequences come from a man aged 50 to 59 who had recovered from COVID-19.

The chain carries TRBV29-1 and TRBJ1-4; 8 positions agree with TRBD1. Germline V gene sequence: CDR1 SQVTM, CDR2 ANQGSEA. The CDR3 has 13 residues. V shed 7 bases and J 8 bases; nucleotides not matched to a gene: 9. For the CDR3, the DNA is TGCAGCGCCGGACAGGGCACGGGCGAAAAACTGTTTTTT. Translating it yields CSAGQGTGEKLFF.

V and J are TRBV27 and TRBJ1-1; D might be TRBD1 (5 bases). Germline loops: CDR1 MNHEY, CDR2 SMNVEV (reference sequence). This CDR3 spans 13 amino acids. V was cut by 3 bases and J by 3 bases, with 8 bases left in between. CDR3 in DNA: TGTGCCAGCAGTTTTGACAGAGACACTGAAGCTTTCTTT. Its protein is CASSFDRDTEAFF.

On this clone itself: This sample includes further DNA sequences coding for the same CDR3. This sequence joins TRBV5-1 and TRBJ1-4; 8 bases match TRBD1. After removal of 1 base from V and 5 bases from J, the junction contained 1 base not matched to a gene. This CDR3 region has 14 residues. Germline CDR1 is SGHRS and CDR2 is YFSETQ. CDR3 coding DNA: TGCGCCAGCAGCTTGACAGGGGGGAATGAAAAACTGTTTTTT. Translation: CASSLTGGNEKLFF.

J is TRBJ2-5 and V is TRBV7-8; TRBD1 aligns across 10 bases. V gave up 4 bases and J gave up 3 bases; unmatched junction bases: 5. Looked up from germline, CDR1 is SGHVS and CDR2 is FQNEAQ. This CDR3 region has 15 residues. DNA of the CDR3: TGTGCCAGCAGCTATGACAGGGGGCCAAAAGAGACCCAGTACTTC. This codes for CASSYDRGPKETQYF.

This chain connects TRBV9 to TRBJ2-3; unclear D gene. V was cut by 2 bases and J by 2 bases, with 15 bases left in between. Germline V gives CDR1 SGDLS, CDR2 YYNGEE. The CDR3 is 16 amino acids. For the CDR3, the DNA is TGTGCCAGCAGCGTCGGCGGCAGTCACATCACAGATACGCAGTATTTT. This encodes CASSVGGSHITDTQYF.

This chain joins TRBV6-5 and TRBJ1-5; 8 bases fit TRBD1. This CDR3 comprises 15 residues. V was pared by 8 bases and J by 5 bases, with 11 bases of the junction left unmatched. CDR1 is MNHEY and CDR2 is SVGAGI in the germline V gene. The CDR3 is CASSSGGSSDQPQHF. CDR3 DNA: TGTGCCAGCTCTTCAGGGGGCTCTTCAGATCAGCCCCAGCATTTT.

The chain couples TRBV7-3 to TRBJ2-1; 11 nucleotides align to TRBD2. Germline values: CDR1 SGHTA, CDR2 FQGTGA. The CDR3 contains 13 residues. J was trimmed by 9 bases and V by 4 bases; bases with no gene match: 2. CDR3 residues: CASSYGLAGEQFF. The CDR3 bases are TGTGCCAGCAGCTACGGACTAGCGGGTGAGCAGTTCTTC.

V usage is TRBV28 and J usage is TRBJ1-4; 8 bases are shared with TRBD1. Losses at the gene ends were 4 bases for V and 4 bases for J; bases not matched to a gene: 5. Germline V gene sequence: CDR1 MDHEN, CDR2 SYDVKM. The CDR3 is 15 residues long. CDR3 residues: CASSSNRGSNEKLFF. The DNA of the CDR3 is TGTGCCAGCAGTTCTAACAGGGGGAGTAATGAAAAACTGTTTTTT.

The chain is built from TRBV19 and TRBJ2-3; 12 nucleotides line up with TRBD2. CDR3 length: 17 residues. Per the germline V gene, CDR1 is LNHDA and CDR2 is SQIVND (reference sequence). V dropped 3 bases and J dropped 2; count of bases not matched to a gene: 6. Written as DNA, the CDR3 is TGTGCCAGTAGTATTGGAGGACTAGCGGGATTCACAGATACGCAGTATTTT. Translated, it gives CASSIGGLAGFTDTQYF.

The chain recombines TRBV10-2 with TRBJ2-1, with D maybe TRBD2 (5 bases). CDR1 and CDR2 (germline): WSHSY, SAAADI. V lost 6 bases, J lost 5 bases, and 11 bases lay in between. The length of the CDR3 is 13 residues. In nucleotides, the CDR3 is TGCGCCAGCAGCCAGCGGAAGCACAATGAGCAGTTCTTC. It yields the protein CASSQRKHNEQFF.

CDR3 protein: CASSLQQAGGSTQYF. CDR3 DNA: TGTGCCAGCAGCCTACAACAAGCGGGAGGCTCGACGCAGTATTTT. The chain recombines TRBV3-1 (or the pseudogene TRBV3-2) with TRBJ2-3; the match to TRBD2 covers 9 bases. V was clipped by 4 bases and J by 9 bases; unmatched bases: 11. The CDR3 runs to 15 residues. CDR1 and CDR2 from the germline V gene are LGHDT and YNNKEL (reference sequence).

The J gene is TRBJ1-2, the V gene TRBV7-2, with TRBD1 identical over 7 bases. J was trimmed by 0 bases and V by 6 bases; bases with no gene match: 4. The length of the CDR3 is 14 residues. CDR1 is SGHTA and CDR2 is FQGNSA in the germline V gene. The CDR3 spells CASRRTGSNYGYTF. DNA for the CDR3: TGTGCCAGCAGGCGGACAGGATCTAACTATGGCTACACCTTC.

This CDR3 is CASSASTGNNQPQHF. CDR3 nucleotide sequence: TGTGCCAGTAGTGCTTCGACAGGGAACAATCAGCCCCAGCATTTT. The rearrangement links TRBV19 to TRBJ1-5; 7 nucleotides align to TRBD1. V shed 5 bases and J 3 bases; nucleotides not matched to a gene: 7. The CDR3 runs to 15 residues. Germline-derived CDR1 and CDR2 are LNHDA and SQIVND (reference sequence). Supplemented by reference TRBV19 and TRBJ1-5, the full variable domain reads DGGITQSPKYLFRKEGQNVTLSCEQNLNHDAMYWYRQDPGQGLRLIYYSQIVNDFQKGDIAEGYSVSREKKESFPLTVTSAQKNPTAFYLCASSASTGNNQPQHFGDGTRLSIL.

V gene TRBV7-8 combines with J gene TRBJ2-1, with a weak D call TRBD2 (6 bases). CDR1 SGHVS and CDR2 FQNEAQ come from the germline V gene. The V end was cut by 5 bases, the J end by 9 bases, with 11 bases between. The CDR3 is 12 residues long. The CDR3 loop reads CASSQRVGEQFF. The CDR3 bases are TGTGCCAGCAGCCAGCGGGTGGGTGAGCAGTTCTTC.

In regard to this clone: The identical CDR3 is also encoded by other nucleotide sequences in the sample. V is TRBV7-2 and J is TRBJ2-7; 7 nucleotides align to TRBD2. From germline, CDR1 is SGHTA and CDR2 FQGNSA. The CDR3 is 14 amino acids. V was clipped by 0 bases and J by 5 bases; unmatched bases: 4. CDR3 coding DNA: TGTGCCAGCAGCTTAGCCGCGGGAGCGAACGAGCAGTACTTC. The encoded protein is CASSLAAGANEQYF.

The chain links TRBV9 to TRBJ2-3; possibly TRBD1 for D (5 bases). Germline V gene sequence: CDR1 SGDLS, CDR2 YYNGEE. V gave up 4 bases and J gave up 1 base, with 13 bases separating them. The CDR3 has 15 amino acids. The CDR3 sequence is CASSPDSLGTDTQYF. The DNA of the CDR3 is TGTGCCAGCAGCCCCGACAGCCTTGGCACAGATACGCAGTATTTT.

The J gene is TRBJ1-1, the V gene TRBV19, with no clear D. CDR1 and CDR2 from the germline V gene are LNHDA and SQIVND (reference sequence). V lost 3 bases, J lost 1 base, and 18 bases lay in between. This CDR3 spans 17 amino acids. The CDR3 region has the DNA TGTGCCAGTAGTATCCCGGGAATGGGAGCTAGGAACACTGAAGCTTTCTTT. Protein: CASSIPGMGARNTEAFF.

The chain couples TRBV24-1 to TRBJ1-1; D call uncertain. Germline CDR1 KGHDR, CDR2 SFDVKD. V was clipped by 2 bases and J by 3 bases, with 3 bases between them. The CDR3 spans 12 residues. The CDR3 reads CATSDSHTEAFF. The CDR3, as DNA: TGTGCCACCAGTGATTCTCACACTGAAGCTTTCTTT.

The chain uses TRBV7-9 and TRBJ2-1; D is unresolved. This CDR3 has 13 amino acids. Trimming stripped 5 bases from V and 6 bases from J, with 11 bases between. Germline lookup yields CDR1 SEHNR and CDR2 FQNEAQ (reference sequence). The CDR3 is CASSIEAFNEQFF. In DNA form, the CDR3 reads TGTGCCAGCAGCATCGAAGCTTTCAATGAGCAGTTCTTC. The full variable domain, rest sourced from reference TRBV7-9 and TRBJ2-1, is DTGVSQNPRHKITKRGQNVTFRCDPISEHNRLYWYRQTLGQGPEFLTYFQNEAQLEKSRLLSDRFSAERPKGSFSTLEIQRTEQGDSAMYLCASSIEAFNEQFFGPGTRLTVL.

This chain connects TRBV7-9 to TRBJ2-2; D is unclear. Germline V CDR1 and CDR2: SEHNR, FQNEAQ (reference sequence). V was shortened by 2 bases and J by 4 bases, with 23 bases between the two germline ends. The CDR3 sequence is 19 residues long. The CDR3 bases are TGTGCCAGCAGCTTACGGTCAGAGCGCGCTTCACCCCTCACCGGGGAGCTGTTTTTT. Amino acid sequence: CASSLRSERASPLTGELFF.

This clone appeared a few times. The chain is built from TRBV7-3 and TRBJ2-1; TRBD2 matches at 9 bases. The CDR3 consists of 14 residues. J lost 10 bases, V lost 4 bases, and 8 bases had no gene match. Germline values: CDR1 SGHTA, CDR2 FQGTGA. For the CDR3, the DNA is TGTGCCAGCAGCTCAGGACTAGCGACCGGAGAGCAGTTCTTC. Protein product: CASSSGLATGEQFF.

The chain uses TRBV6-2 or TRBV6-3 and TRBJ1-6; 9 bases map to TRBD1. Germline V gene data show CDR1 as MNHEY and CDR2 as SVGEGT. With 6 bases clipped from V and 4 bases from J, the junction kept 4 bases outside the gene matches. The CDR3 consists of 15 residues. CDR3 DNA sequence: TGTGCCAGCAGCACACAGGGGGCTTATAATTCACCCCTCCACTTT. It specifies CASSTQGAYNSPLHF.

The rearrangement joins TRBV5-8 to TRBJ1-5; 11 nucleotides align to TRBD1. Germline V gene sequence: CDR1 SGHTS, CDR2 YDEGEE. V shed 4 bases, J shed 2 bases, and the junction held 8 bases outside the gene matches. The CDR3 has 17 amino acids. Here the CDR3 reads CASSRGDRGSGNQPQHF. The DNA of the CDR3 is TGTGCCAGCAGCCGCGGGGACAGGGGGTCGGGCAATCAGCCCCAGCATTTT.

The chain is built from TRBV6-5 and TRBJ2-1, with TRBD2 as a possible D gene (5 bases). Germline-derived CDR1 and CDR2 are MNHEY and SVGAGI. The CDR3 runs to 14 residues. Trimming took off 8 bases at V and 0 bases at J, with 11 bases between the two ends. CDR3 nucleotides: TGTGCCAGCCACCGGGGTAGCTCCTACAATGAGCAGTTCTTC. It codes for CASHRGSSYNEQFF.

The J gene is TRBJ2-3, the V gene TRBV7-6; TRBD1 might be the D (7 bases). V lost 5 bases and J 2 bases, leaving 17 bases between the germline ends. CDR1 is SGHVS and CDR2 is FNYEAQ in the germline V gene. CDR3 length equals 16 residues. This CDR3 reads CASSAQGGGSTDTQYF. CDR3 in DNA: TGTGCCAGCAGCGCCCAGGGGGGCGGGTCCACAGATACGCAGTATTTT.

This sequence joins TRBV28 and TRBJ1-5, with 8 bases matching TRBD1. This CDR3 spans 14 amino acids. V lost 8 bases to trimming and J lost 4 bases; unmatched junction nucleotides: 7. Germline loops: CDR1 MDHEN, CDR2 SYDVKM. The CDR3 reads CASGLTGANQPQHF. The CDR3 DNA follows: TGTGCCAGCGGCCTGACAGGGGCGAATCAGCCCCAGCATTTT.

The gene calls are TRBV15 and TRBJ2-7; 8 bases are a match to TRBD1. Germline CDR1 reads LNHNV; CDR2 reads YYDKDF (reference sequence). Trimming removed 5 bases from V and 3 bases from J; junction bases left unmatched: 6. The CDR3 is 14 residues long. The CDR3 loop reads CATSQTGTGYEQYF. The DNA of the CDR3 is TGTGCCACCAGCCAGACCGGGACAGGCTACGAGCAGTACTTC.

The rearrangement joins TRBV7-3 to TRBJ2-2; 9 bases are shared with TRBD1. Germline CDR1 is SGHTA and CDR2 is FQGTGA. This CDR3 has 16 amino acids. V shed 1 base, J shed 1 base, and the junction held 1 base outside the gene matches. The CDR3 DNA is TGTGCCAGCAGCTTAATGGGACAGGGGAACACCGGGGAGCTGTTTTTT. Translated: CASSLMGQGNTGELFF.

The chain uses TRBV27 and TRBJ1-6, with TRBD1 identical over 7 bases. CDR3 length equals 17 residues. The germline CDR1 and CDR2 sequences are MNHEY and SMNVEV (reference sequence). V gave up 3 bases and J gave up 2 bases; unmatched junction bases: 7. CDR3 in DNA: TGTGCCAGCAGTTTCAGTACAGGGGCTGCCTATAATTCACCCCTCCACTTT. It specifies CASSFSTGAAYNSPLHF.

The V call is TRBV10-1, the J call TRBJ2-7; D not certain. V dropped 3 bases and J dropped 0 bases, with 12 bases sitting between them. Germline CDR1 reads WNHNN; CDR2 reads SYGVQD (reference sequence). This CDR3 comprises 15 residues. This CDR3 is CASSEASPGSYEQYF. Here the CDR3 DNA reads TGCGCCAGCAGTGAAGCCAGCCCAGGCTCCTACGAGCAGTACTTC.